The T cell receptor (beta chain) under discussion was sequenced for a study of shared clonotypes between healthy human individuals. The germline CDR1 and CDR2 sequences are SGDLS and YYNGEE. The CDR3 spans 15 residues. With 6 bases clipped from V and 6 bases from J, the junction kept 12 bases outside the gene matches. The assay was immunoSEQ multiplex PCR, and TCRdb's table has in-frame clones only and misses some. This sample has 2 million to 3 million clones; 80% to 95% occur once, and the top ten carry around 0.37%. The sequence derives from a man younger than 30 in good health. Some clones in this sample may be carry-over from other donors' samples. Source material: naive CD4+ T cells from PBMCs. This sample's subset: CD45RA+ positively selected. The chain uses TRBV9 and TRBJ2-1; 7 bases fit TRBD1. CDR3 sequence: CASTTTGRGINEQFF. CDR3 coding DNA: TGTGCCAGCACCACGACAGGGCGAGGCATCAATGAGCAGTTCTTC.